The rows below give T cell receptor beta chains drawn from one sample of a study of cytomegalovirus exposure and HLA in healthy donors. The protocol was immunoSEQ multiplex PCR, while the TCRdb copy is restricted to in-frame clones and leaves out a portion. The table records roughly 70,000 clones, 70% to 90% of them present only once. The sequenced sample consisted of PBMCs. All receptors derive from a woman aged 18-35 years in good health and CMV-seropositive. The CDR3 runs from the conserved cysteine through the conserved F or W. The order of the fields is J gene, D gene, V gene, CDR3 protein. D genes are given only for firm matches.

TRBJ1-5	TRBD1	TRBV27	CATRTGNQPQHF
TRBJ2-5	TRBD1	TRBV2	CASSDYRGLQETQYF
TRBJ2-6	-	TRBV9	CASSGQVSGANVLTF
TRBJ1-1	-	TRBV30	CACRLGGGGTEAFF
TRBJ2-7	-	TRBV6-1	CASSVYEQYF
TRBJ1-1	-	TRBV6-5	CASSYSTPAGVTEAFF
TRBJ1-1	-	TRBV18	CASSLAGAHTEAFF
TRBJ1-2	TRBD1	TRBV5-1	CASSLTSDRVRGYTF
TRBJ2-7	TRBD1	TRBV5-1	CASSKTPTGYEGAQYF
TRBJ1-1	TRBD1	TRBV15	CATSGRTGLNTEAFF
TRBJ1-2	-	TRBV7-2	CASSPPKAGYGYTF
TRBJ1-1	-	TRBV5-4	CASSFPGMNTEAFF
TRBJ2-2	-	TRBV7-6	CASSTETVNTGELFF
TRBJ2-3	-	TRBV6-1	CASSGGWEDTQYF
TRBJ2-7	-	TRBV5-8	CASSFGGWGVSYEQYF
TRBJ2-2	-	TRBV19	CASSIALRARELFF
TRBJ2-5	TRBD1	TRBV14	CASRETGNGETQYF
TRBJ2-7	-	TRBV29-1	CSVGGHGDIDEQYF
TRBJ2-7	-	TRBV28	CASSLNPLSRYEQYF
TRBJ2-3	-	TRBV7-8	CASSPQSTDTQYF